The T cell receptor (beta chain) under discussion was sequenced for a study of T cell repertoires in cytomegalovirus infection. Study-wide findings and caveats: Totalled public TCR beta family frequency picked out people who carried CMV plus the relevant HLA.

This clonotype was counted only a few times. Its specificity is not known. Germline V gives CDR1 SGHNT, CDR2 YYREEE (reference sequence). CDR3 length equals 12 residues. The ends were cut back, 2 bases at V and 3 bases at J, with 2 bases in the middle. Each CDR3 protein gets one entry after TCRdb re-called the reads with MiXCR. This sample yields more than 85,000 distinct CDR3 sequences, of which 25% to 30% are seen a single time; about 81% belongs to the top ten. This receptor was obtained from a human donor in good health (CMV status not recorded). Some clones in this sample may be carry-over from other donors' samples. This specimen consisted of CD8+ T cells from cultured PBMCs, obtained from culture after CMV antigen stimulation. V and J are TRBV5-4 and TRBJ2-2; D is unclear. CDR3 in amino acids: CASSFDTGELFF. Here the CDR3 DNA reads TGTGCCAGCAGCTTCGACACCGGGGAGCTGTTTTTT. The entire variable domain, with the rest obtained from reference TRBV5-4 and TRBJ2-2, is as follows: ETGVTQSPTHLIKTRGQQVTLRCSSQSGHNTVSWYQQALGQGPQFIFQYYREEENGRGNFPPRFSGLQFPNYSSELNVNALELDDSALYLCASSFDTGELFFGEGSRLTVL.